Included here is one T cell receptor (beta chain) sequence, with context. The antigen is not known. This record comes from a study of T cell responses to AZD1222 COVID-19 vaccine. Findings and limits, study-wide: Spike-wide vaccine-associated CD4 TCRs dominated at 160-218 and 743-854.

CDR1 LGHDT and CDR2 YNNKEL come from the germline V gene (reference sequence). This CDR3 has 17 amino acids. Between the trimmed V and J ends, which lost 0 bases and 3 bases, there was a span of 15 bases. Assay: immunoSEQ multiplex PCR; the TCRdb copy retains only in-frame clones and omits some. The sample lists about 130,000 clones, approximately 88% seen once, with 4.1% in the top ten. The starting material was peripheral blood, obtained on day 0 of AZD1222 vaccination. The chain combines TRBV3-1 (or the pseudogene TRBV3-2) with TRBJ1-5; possibly TRBD1 for D (5 bases). This TCR was sampled from an adult in good health. This CDR3 is CASSQDWSGKDNQPQHF. Written as DNA, the CDR3 is TGTGCCAGCAGCCAAGATTGGTCAGGGAAGGACAATCAGCCCCAGCATTTT.